The next 17 T cell receptor beta chains were all read from a single sample in a study of Graves' ophthalmopathy and Graves' hyperthyroidism. For repertoire sequencing, the TCR beta CDR3 regions were amplified from RNA transcripts. Second-round multiplex PCR came after a first-round RT-PCR that employed HTBI primers. TCRdb analysed the multiplex PCR reads with MiXCR anew, one entry per CDR3 protein. The table shows about 230,000 distinct CDR3 sequences, with around 50% occurring only once. Sequenced input: peripheral blood. These receptors all stem from an adult man with Graves' ophthalmopathy.

The sample holds many counts of this clonotype. The genes are TRBV10-2 and TRBJ1-2; D is possibly TRBD1 (5 bases). The germline V gene encodes CDR1 WSHSY and CDR2 SAAADI. There are 13 residues in the CDR3. Trimming removed 4 bases at V and 5 bases at J, with 11 bases between. CDR3: CASSGTGGYGYTF. CDR3 DNA: TGCGCCAGCAGTGGAACAGGAGGGTATGGCTACACCTTC.

The V call is TRBV10-3, the J call TRBJ2-5; D remains ambiguous. V lost 4 bases to trimming and J lost 2 bases, with 11 bases between them. Germline lookup yields CDR1 ENHRY and CDR2 SYGVKD. The CDR3 runs to 14 residues. CDR3 DNA: TGTGCCATCAGTGGCCTCAACCTTCAAGAGACCCAGTACTTC. Translation: CAISGLNLQETQYF.

The chain recombines TRBV5-4 with TRBJ1-2; TRBD1 agrees at 7 bases. The CDR3 is 14 residues long. With V trimmed by 1 base and J by 4 bases, 4 bases remained unmatched. Germline CDR1 is SGHNT and CDR2 is YYREEE (reference sequence). CDR3 amino acids: CASSLKSGGYGYTF. The CDR3 region has the DNA TGTGCCAGCAGCTTGAAATCAGGGGGCTATGGCTACACCTTC. The full variable domain, rest sourced from reference TRBV5-4 and TRBJ1-2, is ETGVTQSPTHLIKTRGQQVTLRCSSQSGHNTVSWYQQALGQGPQFIFQYYREEENGRGNFPPRFSGLQFPNYSSELNVNALELDDSALYLCASSLKSGGYGYTFGSGTRLTVV.

V usage is TRBV2 and J usage is TRBJ1-5; D might be TRBD1 (5 bases). CDR1 and CDR2 (germline): SNHLY, FYNNEI. This CDR3 is built from 16 residues. Trimming took 2 bases from V and 0 from J, leaving 11 bases between them. The CDR3 DNA reads as TGTGCCAGCAGTGAAAGCCAGGGCAATAGCAATCAGCCCCAGCATTTT. As protein: CASSESQGNSNQPQHF. The full variable domain, in which reference TRBV2 and TRBJ1-5 provide the parts outside the CDR3, is EPEVTQTPSHQVTQMGQEVILRCVPISNHLYFYWYRQILGQKVEFLVSFYNNEISEKSEIFDDQFSVERPDGSNFTLKIRSTKLEDSAMYFCASSESQGNSNQPQHFGDGTRLSIL.

The V and J genes are TRBV29-1 and TRBJ2-5; a possible D gene is TRBD2 (6 bases). CDR1 is SQVTM, CDR2 ANQGSEA, per germline. With 4 bases removed from V and 2 bases from J, the gap between germline ends came to 11 bases. This CDR3 is built from 13 residues. This CDR3 is CSVVVGGQETQYF. CDR3 bases: TGCAGCGTTGTAGTCGGGGGACAAGAGACCCAGTACTTC.

Here the CDR3 reads CASTPGQSRYEQYF. CDR3 bases: TGTGCCAGCACCCCCGGACAGTCCCGCTACGAGCAGTACTTC. The chain joins TRBV9 to TRBJ2-7; possibly TRBD1 for D (6 bases). The CDR3 has 14 amino acids. The V gene lost 6 bases and the J gene lost 3 bases, with 16 bases spanning the gap. Germline V CDR1 and CDR2: SGDLS, YYNGEE.

This clonotype came up a few times. This chain joins TRBV5-1 and TRBJ1-5; D ambiguous. This CDR3 has 14 residues. V dropped 4 bases and J dropped 5 bases, with 13 bases sitting between them. Germline V gene sequence: CDR1 SGHRS, CDR2 YFSETQ. The CDR3 nucleotides read TGCGCCAGCAGCCCAGAACGACCGGATCAGCCCCAGCATTTT. This encodes CASSPERPDQPQHF.

V and J are TRBV7-9 and TRBJ2-5; D is perhaps TRBD2 (6 bases). There are 14 residues in the CDR3. CDR1 is SEHNR and CDR2 is FQNEAQ in the germline V gene (reference sequence). Trimming cost V 5 bases and J 0 bases, with 10 bases left between them. The CDR3 DNA sequence: TGTGCCAGCAGCCGTGCGGGGTACCAAGAGACCCAGTACTTC. This codes for CASSRAGYQETQYF.

The chain is built from TRBV7-2 and TRBJ1-1; 7 bases fit TRBD1. This CDR3 has 15 residues. Germline V CDR1 and CDR2: SGHTA, FQGNSA. The trim removed 7 bases at V and 0 bases at J, leaving 8 bases unmatched. CDR3 DNA sequence: TGTGCCAGCACCACTGACAGGGACATGAACACTGAAGCTTTCTTT. This translates into CASTTDRDMNTEAFF.

The chain employs TRBV2 and TRBJ1-4; 8 nucleotides match TRBD1. V shed 6 bases, J shed 7 bases, and the junction held 13 bases outside the gene matches. The CDR3 contains 16 residues. In germline, CDR1 is SNHLY, CDR2 FYNNEI. CDR3 sequence (DNA): TGTGCCAGCAGACCCGGAGGGGACAGGCTTATTGAAAAACTGTTTTTT. Amino acid sequence: CASRPGGDRLIEKLFF.

The chain recombines TRBV29-1 with TRBJ2-5, with D maybe TRBD1 (9 bases). The length of the CDR3 is 17 residues. V lost 7 bases, J lost 1 base, and 25 bases lay in between. Germline V gives CDR1 SQVTM, CDR2 ANQGSEA. This chain's CDR3 is CSAPGGLTGGRQETQYF. CDR3 DNA: TGCAGCGCCCCGGGGGGGCTTACAGGGGGCCGCCAAGAGACCCAGTACTTC.

There are a few counts of this clonotype. J is TRBJ2-7 and V is TRBV15; the D gene is possibly TRBD1 (8 bases). CDR1 and CDR2 from the germline V gene are LNHNV and YYDKDF (reference sequence). There are 17 residues in the CDR3. V was shortened by 1 base and J by 0 bases, with 16 bases between the two germline ends. CDR3 protein: CATSRVLQGGDSYEQYF. CDR3 nucleotide sequence: TGTGCCACCAGCAGAGTCCTACAGGGGGGGGACTCCTACGAGCAGTACTTC.

The chain has TRBV6-2 or TRBV6-3 and TRBJ2-5, with 9 bases identical to TRBD2. The V and J ends lost 7 bases and 14 bases, in that order; junction bases with no gene match: 14. This CDR3 region has 13 residues. Germline V gives CDR1 MNHEY, CDR2 SVGEGT. For the CDR3, the DNA is TGTGCCAGCATGTTTTTGAGCGGGGGGCCGTACTACTTC. It codes for CASMFLSGGPYYF.

There are a few counts of this clonotype. The chain carries TRBV10-3 and TRBJ2-5; D possibly corresponds to TRBD1 (5 bases). V lost 2 bases and J lost 5, with 12 bases in between. Germline V lookup: CDR1 ENHRY, CDR2 SYGVKD. There are 14 residues in the CDR3. CDR3 sequence (DNA): TGTGCCATCAGTGAGGCAGGGCCCCGGGAGACCCAGTACTTC. The encoded protein is CAISEAGPRETQYF.

Ten or more counts support this clonotype. The V call is TRBV19, the J call TRBJ1-3, with TRBD1 as a possible D gene (5 bases). The germline V and J ends were trimmed by 9 bases and 0 bases, with 12 bases remaining between them. CDR1 is LNHDA and CDR2 is SQIVND in the germline V gene (reference sequence). This CDR3 has 14 amino acids. The DNA for the CDR3 is TGTGCCAGCCTAGGGGAGAGCTCTGGAAACACCATATATTTT. Its protein is CASLGESSGNTIYF.

The V call is TRBV29-1, the J call TRBJ2-5; D might be TRBD1 or TRBD2, each matching 5 bases. Germline V gene lookup returns CDR1 SQVTM and CDR2 ANQGSEA. Trimming stripped 8 bases from V and 3 bases from J, with 16 bases between. CDR3 length: 13 residues. CDR3 in amino acids: CSSRLGEEETQYF. For the CDR3, the DNA is TGCAGCAGCCGCTTGGGGGAAGAAGAGACCCAGTACTTC.

In this sample, this clonotype turned up a few times. Because the CDR3's place on the DNA is in doubt, the DNA is left out and the CDR3 is given as listed by TCRdb. The chain joins TRBV7-3 to TRBJ2-5; the table assigns TRBD1, which was not confirmed against the DNA. The CDR3 extends over 13 residues, inclusive of both ends. CDR1 is SGHTA and CDR2 is FQGTGA in the germline V gene. The CDR3 sequence: CASSLVVAAGAHF.